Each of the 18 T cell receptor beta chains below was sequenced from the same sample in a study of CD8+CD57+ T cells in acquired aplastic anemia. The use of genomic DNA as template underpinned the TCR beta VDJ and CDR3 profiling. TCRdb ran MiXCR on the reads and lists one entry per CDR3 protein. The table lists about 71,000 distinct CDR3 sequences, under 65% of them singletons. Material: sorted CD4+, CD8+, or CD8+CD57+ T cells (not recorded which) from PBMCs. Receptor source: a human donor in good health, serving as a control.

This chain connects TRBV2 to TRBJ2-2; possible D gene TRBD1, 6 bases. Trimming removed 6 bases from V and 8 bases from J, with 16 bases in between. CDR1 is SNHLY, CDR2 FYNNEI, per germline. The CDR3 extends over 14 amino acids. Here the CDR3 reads CASRPIQGGGELFF. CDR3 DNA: TGTGCCAGCAGGCCCATACAGGGCGGGGGGGAGCTGTTTTTT.

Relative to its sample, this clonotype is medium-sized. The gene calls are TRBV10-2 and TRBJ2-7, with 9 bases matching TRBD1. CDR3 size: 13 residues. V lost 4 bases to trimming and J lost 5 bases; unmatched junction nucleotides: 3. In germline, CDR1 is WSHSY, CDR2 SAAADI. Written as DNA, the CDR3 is TGCGCCAGCAGTGCCACAGGGGGCGACGAGCAGTACTTC. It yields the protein CASSATGGDEQYF.

CDR3 coding DNA: TGTGCCAGCAGTGTGGACAGGGGAAATGAAAAACTGTTTTTT. Residues: CASSVDRGNEKLFF. This chain connects TRBV12-3 or TRBV12-4 to TRBJ1-4, with 9 positions matching TRBD1. J gave up 5 bases and V 5 bases, and 3 bases lay outside the gene matches. There are 14 residues in the CDR3.

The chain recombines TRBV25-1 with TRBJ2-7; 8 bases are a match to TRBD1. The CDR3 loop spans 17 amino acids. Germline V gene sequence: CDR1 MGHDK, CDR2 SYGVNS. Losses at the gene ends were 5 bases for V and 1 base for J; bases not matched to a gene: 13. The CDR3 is CASSPRQGADYSYEQYF. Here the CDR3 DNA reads TGTGCCAGCAGTCCGCGGCAGGGGGCAGACTATTCCTACGAGCAGTACTTC.

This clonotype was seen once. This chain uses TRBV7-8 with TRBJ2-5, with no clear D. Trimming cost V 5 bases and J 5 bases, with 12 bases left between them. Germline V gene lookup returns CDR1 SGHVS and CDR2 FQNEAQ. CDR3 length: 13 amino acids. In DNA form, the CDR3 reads TGTGCCAGCAGCGCCTCGTTGAGGGAGACCCAGTACTTC. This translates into CASSASLRETQYF.

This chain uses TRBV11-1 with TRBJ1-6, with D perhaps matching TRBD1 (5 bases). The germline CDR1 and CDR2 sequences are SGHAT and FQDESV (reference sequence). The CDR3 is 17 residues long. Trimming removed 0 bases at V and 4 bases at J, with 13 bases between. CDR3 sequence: CASSLASGLGYNSPLHF. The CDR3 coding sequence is TGTGCCAGCAGCTTAGCGTCGGGGCTTGGGTATAATTCACCCCTCCACTTT.

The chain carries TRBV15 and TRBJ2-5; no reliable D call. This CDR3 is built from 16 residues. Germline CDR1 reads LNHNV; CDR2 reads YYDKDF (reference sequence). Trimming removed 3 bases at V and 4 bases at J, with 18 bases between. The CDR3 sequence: CATSSSKAGSLETQYF. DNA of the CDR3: TGTGCCACCAGCAGCTCTAAAGCTGGGTCATTAGAGACCCAGTACTTC.

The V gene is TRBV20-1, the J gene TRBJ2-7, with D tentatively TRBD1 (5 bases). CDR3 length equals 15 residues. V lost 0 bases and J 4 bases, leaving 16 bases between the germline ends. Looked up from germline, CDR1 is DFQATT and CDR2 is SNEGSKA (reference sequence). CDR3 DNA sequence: TGCAGTGCTAGAGATCGGAGACAGAGGAGATACGAGCAGTACTTC. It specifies CSARDRRQRRYEQYF.

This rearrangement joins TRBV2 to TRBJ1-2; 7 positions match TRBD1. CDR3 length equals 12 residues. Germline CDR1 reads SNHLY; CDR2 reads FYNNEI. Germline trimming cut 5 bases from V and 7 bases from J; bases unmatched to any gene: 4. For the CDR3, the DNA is TGTGCCAGCAGTAAATCAGGGGGTGGCTACACCTTC. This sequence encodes CASSKSGGGYTF. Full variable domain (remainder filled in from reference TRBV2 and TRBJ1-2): EPEVTQTPSHQVTQMGQEVILRCVPISNHLYFYWYRQILGQKVEFLVSFYNNEISEKSEIFDDQFSVERPDGSNFTLKIRSTKLEDSAMYFCASSKSGGGYTFGSGTRLTVV.

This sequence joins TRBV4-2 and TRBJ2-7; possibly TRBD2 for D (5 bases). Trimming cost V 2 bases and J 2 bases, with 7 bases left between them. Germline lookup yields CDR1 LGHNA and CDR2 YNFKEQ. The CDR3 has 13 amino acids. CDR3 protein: CASSQSGAYEQYF. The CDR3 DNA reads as TGTGCCAGCAGCCAAAGCGGCGCCTACGAGCAGTACTTC.

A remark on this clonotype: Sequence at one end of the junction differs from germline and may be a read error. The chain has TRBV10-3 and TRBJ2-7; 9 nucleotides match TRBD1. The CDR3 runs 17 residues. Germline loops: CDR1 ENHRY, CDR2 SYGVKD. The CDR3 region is CAISKSRGVGQGHEQYF. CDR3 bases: TGTGCCATCAGTAAGTCGCGGGGTGTGGGACAGGGTCACGAGCAGTACTTC.

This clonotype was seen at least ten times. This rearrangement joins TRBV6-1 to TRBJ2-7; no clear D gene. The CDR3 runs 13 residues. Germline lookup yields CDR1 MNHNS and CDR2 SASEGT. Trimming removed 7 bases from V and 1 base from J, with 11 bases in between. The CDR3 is CASISRFSYEQYF. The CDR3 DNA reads TGTGCCAGCATCTCCAGGTTTTCCTACGAGCAGTACTTC.

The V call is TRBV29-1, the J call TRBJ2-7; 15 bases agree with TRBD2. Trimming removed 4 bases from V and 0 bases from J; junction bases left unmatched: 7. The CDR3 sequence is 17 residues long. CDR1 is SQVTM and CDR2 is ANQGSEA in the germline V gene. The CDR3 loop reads CSVGGTSGRTFSYEQYF. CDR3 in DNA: TGCAGCGTTGGCGGGACTAGCGGGAGGACTTTCTCCTACGAGCAGTACTTC.

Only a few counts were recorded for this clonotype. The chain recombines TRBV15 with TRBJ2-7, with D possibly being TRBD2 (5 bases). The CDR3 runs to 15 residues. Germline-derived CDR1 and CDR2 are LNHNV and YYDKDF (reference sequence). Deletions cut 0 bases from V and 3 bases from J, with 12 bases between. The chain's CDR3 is CATSRDKDSFYEQYF. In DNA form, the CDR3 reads TGTGCCACCAGCAGAGACAAGGACTCGTTCTACGAGCAGTACTTC.

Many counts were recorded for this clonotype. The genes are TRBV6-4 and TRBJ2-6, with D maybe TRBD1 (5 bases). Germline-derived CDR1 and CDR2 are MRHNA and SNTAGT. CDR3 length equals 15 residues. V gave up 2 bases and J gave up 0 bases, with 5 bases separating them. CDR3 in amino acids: CASSDDSSGANVLTF. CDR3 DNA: TGTGCCAGCAGTGACGACAGCTCTGGGGCCAACGTCCTGACTTTC.

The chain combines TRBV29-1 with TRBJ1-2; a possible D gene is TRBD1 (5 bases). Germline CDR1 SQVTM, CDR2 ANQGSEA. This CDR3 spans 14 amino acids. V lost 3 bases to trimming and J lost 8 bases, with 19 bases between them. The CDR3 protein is CSVEVTGRREGYTF. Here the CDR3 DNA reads TGCAGCGTTGAGGTTACAGGCCGACGAGAAGGCTACACCTTC.

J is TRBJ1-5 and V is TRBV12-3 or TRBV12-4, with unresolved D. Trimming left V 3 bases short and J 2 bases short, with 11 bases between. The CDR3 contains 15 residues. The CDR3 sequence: CASSFRGSGNQPQHF. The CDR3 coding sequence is TGTGCCAGCAGTTTTCGGGGTAGTGGCAATCAGCCCCAGCATTTT.

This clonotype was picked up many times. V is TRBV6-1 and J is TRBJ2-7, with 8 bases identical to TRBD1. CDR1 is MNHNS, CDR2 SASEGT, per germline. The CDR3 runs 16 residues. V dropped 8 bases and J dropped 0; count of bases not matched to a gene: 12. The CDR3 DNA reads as TGTGCCAGCGGACAGGGAAACGGGGATAGCTCCTACGAGCAGTACTTC. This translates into CASGQGNGDSSYEQYF.